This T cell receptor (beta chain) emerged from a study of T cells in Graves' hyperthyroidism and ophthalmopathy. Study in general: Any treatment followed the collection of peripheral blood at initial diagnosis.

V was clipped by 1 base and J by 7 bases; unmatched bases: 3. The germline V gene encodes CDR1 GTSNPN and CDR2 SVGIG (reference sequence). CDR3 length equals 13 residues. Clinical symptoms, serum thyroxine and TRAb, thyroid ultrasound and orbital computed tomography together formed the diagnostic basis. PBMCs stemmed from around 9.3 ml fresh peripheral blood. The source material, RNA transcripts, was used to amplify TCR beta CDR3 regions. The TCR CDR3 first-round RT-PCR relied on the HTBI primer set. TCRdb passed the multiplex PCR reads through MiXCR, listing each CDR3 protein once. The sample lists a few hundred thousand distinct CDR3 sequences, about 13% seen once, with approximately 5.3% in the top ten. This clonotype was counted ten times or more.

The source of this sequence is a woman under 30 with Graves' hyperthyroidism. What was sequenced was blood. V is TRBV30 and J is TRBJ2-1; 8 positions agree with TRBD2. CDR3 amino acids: CAWSGPGGNEQFF. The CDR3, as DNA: TGTGCCTGGAGTGGGCCGGGAGGGAATGAGCAGTTCTTC.